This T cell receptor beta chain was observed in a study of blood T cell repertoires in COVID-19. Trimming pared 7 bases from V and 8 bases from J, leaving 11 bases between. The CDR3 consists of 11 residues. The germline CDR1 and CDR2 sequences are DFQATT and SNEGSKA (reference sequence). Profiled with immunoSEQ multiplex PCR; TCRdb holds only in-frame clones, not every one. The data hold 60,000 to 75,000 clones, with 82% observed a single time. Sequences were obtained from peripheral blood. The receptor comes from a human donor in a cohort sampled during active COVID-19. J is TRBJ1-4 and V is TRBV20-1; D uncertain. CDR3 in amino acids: CSVGRREKLFF. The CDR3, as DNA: TGCAGTGTGGGGAGGCGGGAAAAACTGTTTTTT.